Shown below are 27 T cell receptor beta chains from a single sample sequenced in a study of blood T cell repertoires in COVID-19. Profiled with immunoSEQ multiplex PCR; TCRdb holds only in-frame clones, not every one. The sample has 100,000 or so clones; around four fifths are singletons. Specimen: peripheral blood. All receptors come from a woman in her 70s with acute or convalescent COVID-19.

The V and J genes are TRBV13 and TRBJ1-3, with a weak D call TRBD1 (5 bases). CDR3 size: 12 residues. V lost 3 bases to trimming and J lost 8 bases, with 8 bases between them. Germline CDR1 is PRHDT and CDR2 is FYEKMQ (reference sequence). The CDR3 nucleotides are TGTGCCAGCAGCTTCGGAGGGGACACCATATATTTT. Translated: CASSFGGDTIYF. The complete variable domain, with remaining parts taken from reference TRBV13 and TRBJ1-3, reads AAGVIQSPRHLIKEKRETATLKCYPIPRHDTVYWYQQGPGQDPQFLISFYEKMQSDKGSIPDRFSAQQFSDYHSELNMSSLELGDSALYFCASSFGGDTIYFGEGSWLTVV.

The sample holds one count of this clone. The chain is built from TRBV2 and TRBJ1-2, with TRBD1 matching over 8 bases. CDR3 size: 12 residues. The germline V gene encodes CDR1 SNHLY and CDR2 FYNNEI. Trimming cost V 6 bases and J 8 bases; bases outside gene matches: 5. The CDR3 DNA reads TGTGCCAGCAGAGGACAGGGACGCGGCTACACCTTC. Protein product: CASRGQGRGYTF. Full variable domain (remainder filled in from reference TRBV2 and TRBJ1-2): EPEVTQTPSHQVTQMGQEVILRCVPISNHLYFYWYRQILGQKVEFLVSFYNNEISEKSEIFDDQFSVERPDGSNFTLKIRSTKLEDSAMYFCASRGQGRGYTFGSGTRLTVV.

The chain uses TRBV3-1 (or the pseudogene TRBV3-2) and TRBJ2-1, with TRBD1 matching over 7 bases. J gave up 4 bases and V 0 bases, and 6 bases lay outside the gene matches. This CDR3 comprises 16 residues. CDR1 is LGHDT, CDR2 YNNKEL, per germline (reference sequence). This CDR3 reads CASSQDERGRYNEQFF. CDR3 bases: TGTGCCAGCAGCCAAGATGAAAGGGGGCGATACAATGAGCAGTTCTTC.

The chain links TRBV19 to TRBJ2-1; TRBD1 agrees at 7 bases. Unmatched junction bases numbered 6, after V lost 4 bases and J lost 0 bases. Per germline, CDR1 LNHDA and CDR2 SQIVND (reference sequence). The CDR3 extends over 16 amino acids. This CDR3 is CASSTGQTNSYNEQFF. The CDR3 bases are TGTGCCAGTAGTACGGGACAGACGAACTCCTACAATGAGCAGTTCTTC. The variable domain in full, with the rest retrieved from reference TRBV19 and TRBJ2-1, is DGGITQSPKYLFRKEGQNVTLSCEQNLNHDAMYWYRQDPGQGLRLIYYSQIVNDFQKGDIAEGYSVSREKKESFPLTVTSAQKNPTAFYLCASSTGQTNSYNEQFFGPGTRLTVL.

To note about this clone: Within the sample, other DNA sequences also encode this same CDR3. The chain is built from TRBV18 and TRBJ1-1, with D hard to call. Germline V gene data show CDR1 as KGHSH and CDR2 as LQKENI. V lost 3 bases to trimming and J lost 2 bases, with 7 bases between them. The CDR3 consists of 13 residues. CDR3 nucleotide sequence: TGTGCCAGCTCACCTGAGAGAAACACTGAAGCTTTCTTT. Translated, it gives CASSPERNTEAFF.

Turning to this clone: Germline and junction disagree at one end, which may indicate a read error. The chain employs TRBV20-1 and TRBJ1-1, with unresolved D. The CDR3 length is 9 residues. Germline V gene data show CDR1 as DFQATT and CDR2 as SNEGSKA (reference sequence). The CDR3 bases are TGCAGTGCTAGAGCTCTTCTTATCTTT. This gives the protein CSARALLIF.

This clone was seen once. This rearrangement joins TRBV6-5 to TRBJ2-2; D not resolved. The CDR3 is made up of 15 amino acids. Germline V gene lookup returns CDR1 MNHEY and CDR2 SVGAGI. V dropped 6 bases and J dropped 4 bases, with 15 bases sitting between them. The CDR3 is CASSPTVGGTGELFF. In DNA form, the CDR3 reads TGTGCCAGCAGCCCCACGGTCGGCGGCACCGGGGAGCTGTTTTTT.

A few counts support this clone. V gene TRBV18 combines with J gene TRBJ1-5; a possible D gene is TRBD1 (5 bases). The CDR3 runs to 16 residues. Germline lookup yields CDR1 KGHSH and CDR2 LQKENI. Trimming left V 5 bases short and J 7 bases short, with 21 bases between. The DNA for the CDR3 is TGTGCCAGCTCATCTGCTAGTCCAGGGCTAGAACAGCCCCAGCATTTT. This gives the protein CASSSASPGLEQPQHF.

This clone came up once. V gene TRBV7-3 combines with J gene TRBJ2-5, with TRBD2 identical over 7 bases. J gave up 5 bases and V 3 bases, and 3 bases lay outside the gene matches. Per germline, CDR1 SGHTA and CDR2 FQGTGA. The CDR3 consists of 13 residues. CDR3 nucleotides: TGTGCCAGCAGCTTTGGGAGGGGCGAGACCCAGTACTTC. It specifies CASSFGRGETQYF.

The chain carries TRBV10-3 and TRBJ1-1; tentative D call: TRBD1 (6 bases). The V end was cut by 2 bases, the J end by 0 bases, with 10 bases between. Germline CDR1 is ENHRY and CDR2 is SYGVKD. CDR3 length: 15 amino acids. CDR3 residues: CAISETTGMNTEAFF. The CDR3 DNA follows: TGTGCCATCAGTGAGACGACAGGTATGAACACTGAAGCTTTCTTT.

The V gene is TRBV5-6, the J gene TRBJ2-3; 10 bases match TRBD1. CDR1 is SGHDT, CDR2 YYEEEE, per germline. The CDR3 is 16 amino acids. The V and J ends lost 5 bases and 3 bases, in that order; junction bases with no gene match: 9. The CDR3 DNA reads TGTGCCAGCAGTTTATTGGGACAGGGGCTGACAGATACGCAGTATTTT. This codes for CASSLLGQGLTDTQYF. Full variable domain (rest looked up from reference TRBV5-6 and TRBJ2-3): DAGVTQSPTHLIKTRGQQVTLRCSPKSGHDTVSWYQQALGQGPQFIFQYYEEEERQRGNFPDRFSGHQFPNYSSELNVNALLLGDSALYLCASSLLGQGLTDTQYFGPGTRLTVL.

V usage is TRBV6-5 and J usage is TRBJ1-2; TRBD1 matches 7 bases. V shed 8 bases and J 4 bases; nucleotides not matched to a gene: 4. Germline lookup yields CDR1 MNHEY and CDR2 SVGAGI. CDR3 length: 12 residues. For the CDR3, the DNA is TGTGCCAGCGGATACAGGGGCTATGGCTACACCTTC. Translation: CASGYRGYGYTF.

V usage is TRBV5-6 and J usage is TRBJ1-5; 7 positions match TRBD1. Per germline, CDR1 SGHDT and CDR2 YYEEEE. The CDR3 totals 14 residues. J was trimmed by 3 bases and V by 3 bases; bases with no gene match: 3. The CDR3 loop reads CASSWGQFNQPQHF. The CDR3 bases are TGTGCCAGCAGCTGGGGACAGTTCAATCAGCCCCAGCATTTT. The full variable domain, with the rest looked up from reference TRBV5-6 and TRBJ1-5, is DAGVTQSPTHLIKTRGQQVTLRCSPKSGHDTVSWYQQALGQGPQFIFQYYEEEERQRGNFPDRFSGHQFPNYSSELNVNALLLGDSALYLCASSWGQFNQPQHFGDGTRLSIL.

The genes are TRBV12-3 or TRBV12-4 and TRBJ1-5; 7 nucleotides agree with TRBD1. The CDR3 totals 13 residues. Trimming took 1 base from V and 13 from J; bases not matched to a gene: 7. CDR3 in amino acids: CASSLGRPTGQHF. As DNA, the CDR3 is TGTGCCAGCAGTTTAGGTCGCCCGACAGGGCAGCATTTT.

The V call is TRBV5-1, the J call TRBJ2-5, with TRBD1 as a possible D gene (6 bases). Germline V gene lookup returns CDR1 SGHRS and CDR2 YFSETQ. The V and J ends lost 0 bases and 5 bases respectively, with 14 bases between them. The CDR3 is 15 amino acids. The CDR3 loop is CASSLGRGKEETQYF. The CDR3 DNA reads as TGCGCCAGCAGCTTGGGTAGGGGGAAGGAGGAGACCCAGTACTTC.

The gene calls are TRBV27 and TRBJ1-5, with D perhaps TRBD1 (6 bases). The germline gives CDR1 MNHEY, CDR2 SMNVEV (reference sequence). The CDR3 is 15 residues long. Trimming took off 7 bases at V and 3 bases at J, with 16 bases between the two ends. CDR3 nucleotide sequence: TGTGCCAGCACCCCCCGGGGGGCGGACAATCAGCCCCAGCATTTT. It yields the protein CASTPRGADNQPQHF.

This clone turned up a few times. The chain employs TRBV6-5 and TRBJ2-1; TRBD2 agrees at 13 bases. Germline CDR1 MNHEY, CDR2 SVGAGI. The CDR3 consists of 14 residues. Trimming removed 5 bases from V and 10 bases from J; junction bases left unmatched: 5. This chain's CDR3 is CASSRSGLAGEQFF. The CDR3 DNA is TGTGCCAGCAGTAGATCGGGACTAGCGGGAGAGCAGTTCTTC.

J is TRBJ2-1 and V is TRBV11-2; possibly TRBD1 for D (5 bases). Looked up from germline, CDR1 is SGHAT and CDR2 is FQNNGV. The CDR3 covers 17 residues. V lost 5 bases and J lost 2, with 19 bases in between. This CDR3 reads CASSKSSGLQAYNEQFF. DNA for the CDR3: TGTGCCAGCAGCAAAAGTTCCGGCTTACAGGCCTACAATGAGCAGTTCTTC.

This clone was counted only a few times. The chain is built from TRBV30 and TRBJ2-3, with D uncertain. Germline-derived CDR1 and CDR2 are GTSNPN and SVGIG (reference sequence). The CDR3 has 12 amino acids. The V and J ends lost 1 base and 4 bases respectively, with 6 bases between them. CDR3 bases: TGTGCCTGGAGTGGTCAGTCAGATACGCAGTATTTT. It encodes CAWSGQSDTQYF.

This chain uses TRBV5-6 with TRBJ1-2, with TRBD1 matching over 12 bases. The germline V gene encodes CDR1 SGHDT and CDR2 YYEEEE. V shed 4 bases and J 6 bases; nucleotides not matched to a gene: 4. The length of the CDR3 is 14 residues. CDR3: CASSGDRGRDGYTF. The CDR3 DNA sequence: TGTGCCAGCAGCGGGGACAGGGGGCGAGATGGCTACACCTTC.

The rearrangement links TRBV11-2 to TRBJ2-7; tentative D call: TRBD2 (5 bases). This CDR3 is built from 15 residues. Deletions cut 6 bases from V and 3 bases from J, with 18 bases between. The V gene's germline CDR1 is SGHAT and CDR2 FQNNGV. Here the CDR3 reads CASRSRGLSRYEQYF. In DNA form, the CDR3 reads TGTGCCAGCAGGTCCCGCGGACTCTCACGCTACGAGCAGTACTTC.

The chain combines TRBV6-5 with TRBJ1-1; D remains ambiguous. The germline gives CDR1 MNHEY, CDR2 SVGAGI. The CDR3 has 15 amino acids. V was cut by 7 bases and J by 0 bases, with 15 bases left in between. The CDR3 spells CASMEFARMNTEAFF. CDR3 DNA: TGTGCCAGCATGGAGTTCGCTCGGATGAACACTGAAGCTTTCTTT.

CDR3 coding DNA: TGTGCCAGTAGTCCGGGTTTGGGTGGCTACACCTTC. Protein: CASSPGLGGYTF. The chain has TRBV19 and TRBJ1-2; D call uncertain. Germline CDR1 and CDR2: LNHDA and SQIVND (reference sequence). V gave up 5 bases and J gave up 7 bases, with 11 bases separating them. The CDR3 has 12 amino acids.

The chain joins TRBV18 to TRBJ1-4; the D gene is possibly TRBD1 (6 bases). The CDR3 runs 14 residues. Germline V gene sequence: CDR1 KGHSH, CDR2 LQKENI. V was trimmed by 3 bases and J by 5 bases, leaving 10 bases between them. In DNA, the CDR3 is TGTGCCAGCTCACCTGGACAGCCGAATGAAAAACTGTTTTTT. This encodes CASSPGQPNEKLFF.

This clone was counted only a few times. The chain couples TRBV6-2 or TRBV6-3 to TRBJ2-7; 8 bases align to TRBD2. Germline V CDR1 and CDR2: MNHEY, SVGEGT. The CDR3 covers 15 residues. The V and J ends lost 2 bases and 0 bases, in that order; junction bases with no gene match: 3. For the CDR3, the DNA is TGTGCCAGCAGTTACATAGGGACTAGCTCCTACGAGCAGTACTTC. It codes for CASSYIGTSSYEQYF.

This chain joins TRBV27 and TRBJ2-7, with 7 bases that match TRBD2. The CDR3 is 13 residues long. V shed 8 bases and J 6 bases; nucleotides not matched to a gene: 10. CDR1 MNHEY and CDR2 SMNVEV come from the germline V gene (reference sequence). This CDR3 is CASSREGQREQYV. The CDR3 nucleotides read TGTGCCAGCTCCAGGGAGGGGCAGCGCGAGCAGTACGTC.

This clone was picked up one time. The V gene is TRBV30, the J gene TRBJ1-2; 8 bases agree with TRBD1. Germline assignment: CDR1 GTSNPN and CDR2 SVGIG (reference sequence). Unmatched junction bases numbered 4, after V lost 5 bases and J lost 8 bases. This CDR3 has 11 amino acids. The CDR3, as DNA: TGTGCCTGGGAGACAGGGGAGGGCTACACCTTC. It encodes CAWETGEGYTF. Variable domain in full (rest from reference TRBV30 and TRBJ1-2): SQTIHQWPATLVQPVGSPLSLECTVEGTSNPNLYWYRQAAGRGLQLLFYSVGIGQISSEVPQNLSASRPQDRQFILSSKKLLLSDSGFYLCAWETGEGYTFGSGTRLTVV.